The 29 T cell receptor beta chains reported below all come from one sample, sequenced in a study of Ad26.COV2.S vaccination and SARS-CoV-2 variants. TCRdb's copy holds only in-frame clones and misses some; the assay was immunoSEQ multiplex PCR. Among hundreds of thousands of clones listed, 89% were seen once. The treatment was: roughly 18 received Ad26.COV2.S at low or high dose, single or two shots; several received placebo; per-sample allocation not given. The samples date from day 63 after the first vaccine or placebo injection. This specimen was peripheral blood, taken in a trial of Ad26.COV2.S vaccine versus placebo. Every receptor here comes from a person between 18 and 59 years old who received the Ad26.COV2.S COVID-19 vaccine or a placebo.

The chain joins TRBV10-1 to TRBJ1-6; no clear D. The V end lost 10 bases, the J end lost 14 bases, and 15 bases lay between the germline ends. Looked up from germline, CDR1 is WNHNN and CDR2 is SYGVQD (reference sequence). CDR3 length: 11 residues. The CDR3 protein is CAMTVRLTLHF. CDR3 nucleotide sequence: TGCGCCATGACCGTCCGTTTGACCCTCCACTTT.

CDR3 nucleotide sequence: TGTGCCTGGAGTAAGGAGCCGGGGGGTGAAAAACTGTTTTTT. The encoded protein is CAWSKEPGGEKLFF. The rearrangement joins TRBV30 to TRBJ1-4; D is possibly TRBD1 (5 bases). Germline lookup yields CDR1 GTSNPN and CDR2 SVGIG (reference sequence). CDR3 size: 14 residues. Between the trimmed V and J ends, which lost 2 bases and 7 bases, there was a span of 14 bases.

This chain links TRBV7-6 with TRBJ1-3, with D perhaps matching TRBD1 (6 bases). The CDR3 has 16 amino acids. Germline V lookup: CDR1 SGHVS, CDR2 FNYEAQ. Trimming left V 2 bases short and J 1 base short, with 12 bases between. The CDR3 protein is CASSLSRGASGNTIYF. The CDR3 DNA reads as TGTGCCAGCAGCTTATCCAGGGGCGCATCTGGAAACACCATATATTTT.

The chain employs TRBV5-4 and TRBJ2-1; TRBD1 agrees at 10 bases. The ends lost 5 bases at V and 9 bases at J; junction bases unmatched: 5. Germline CDR1 reads SGHNT; CDR2 reads YYREEE (reference sequence). The CDR3 is 13 residues long. This CDR3 reads CASSPDRGREQFF. The CDR3 nucleotides read TGTGCCAGCAGTCCCGACAGGGGGCGTGAGCAGTTCTTC.

The J gene is TRBJ2-7, the V gene TRBV28, with a possible D match to TRBD1 (6 bases). The CDR3 has 14 residues. In germline, CDR1 is MDHEN, CDR2 SYDVKM. The V and J ends lost 2 bases and 7 bases respectively, with 15 bases between them. As DNA, the CDR3 is TGTGCCAGCAGTTTACCGGGACACCTGTGGGAGCAGTACTTC. Protein product: CASSLPGHLWEQYF.

This sequence joins TRBV19 and TRBJ2-1; D perhaps matches TRBD2 (5 bases). Germline-derived CDR1 and CDR2 are LNHDA and SQIVND (reference sequence). The CDR3 consists of 12 residues. Trimming took off 10 bases at V and 10 bases at J, with 17 bases between the two ends. CDR3 nucleotide sequence: TGTGCCACCCAAAAGTCTAGCAGAGAGCAGTTCTTC. This encodes CATQKSSREQFF.

The chain is built from TRBV29-1 and TRBJ2-3; 7 bases agree with TRBD1. Losses at the gene ends were 6 bases for V and 4 bases for J; bases not matched to a gene: 7. The V gene's germline CDR1 is SQVTM and CDR2 ANQGSEA. CDR3 length: 13 residues. CDR3 in amino acids: CSVGQDGPDTQYF. DNA for the CDR3: TGCAGCGTAGGACAGGATGGCCCAGATACGCAGTATTTT.

The gene calls are TRBV29-1 and TRBJ1-4, with unresolved D. Germline CDR1 and CDR2: SQVTM and ANQGSEA. Deletions cut 7 bases from V and 6 bases from J, with 6 bases between. CDR3 length: 10 residues. The CDR3 nucleotides are TGCAGCGGGGGTGATGAAAAACTGTTTTTT. It is translated as CSGGDEKLFF.

This clone was recorded once. This rearrangement joins TRBV7-2 to TRBJ2-1; D ambiguous. Germline CDR1 and CDR2: SGHTA and FQGNSA. The CDR3 totals 15 residues. With 1 base removed from V and 0 bases from J, the gap between germline ends came to 7 bases. Written as DNA, the CDR3 is TGTGCCAGCAGCTTAGGTCTACCCTCCTACAATGAGCAGTTCTTC. Protein product: CASSLGLPSYNEQFF. The whole variable domain, filled in from reference TRBV7-2 and TRBJ2-1, reads GAGVSQSPSNKVTEKGKDVELRCDPISGHTALYWYRQSLGQGLEFLIYFQGNSAPDKSGLPSDRFSAERTGGSVSTLTIQRTQQEDSAVYLCASSLGLPSYNEQFFGPGTRLTVL.

The chain has TRBV5-4 and TRBJ1-4; D is possibly TRBD1 (5 bases). Germline V CDR1 and CDR2: SGHNT, YYREEE (reference sequence). The V gene lost 0 bases and the J gene lost 3 bases, with 15 bases spanning the gap. The CDR3 is made up of 17 amino acids. The CDR3 region has the DNA TGTGCCAGCAGCTTGGCCGGACGGGGACCATCTAATGAAAAACTGTTTTTT. It codes for CASSLAGRGPSNEKLFF.

J is TRBJ2-7 and V is TRBV5-6; TRBD1 matches at 7 bases. The germline V gene encodes CDR1 SGHDT and CDR2 YYEEEE. J lost 5 bases, V lost 1 base, and 12 bases had no gene match. The length of the CDR3 is 16 residues. CDR3 sequence (DNA): TGTGCCAGCAGCTTGTTGACAGGGTGGGATCGGGACGAGCAGTACGTC. This gives the protein CASSLLTGWDRDEQYV.

The chain joins TRBV27 to TRBJ2-1; D is perhaps TRBD2 (7 bases). Germline CDR1 MNHEY, CDR2 SMNVEV (reference sequence). The CDR3 contains 16 residues. Trimming removed 4 bases at V and 3 bases at J, with 16 bases between. The chain's CDR3 is CASSSSSGDYYNEQFF. The CDR3 DNA is TGTGCCAGCAGTTCATCATCAGGGGACTACTACAATGAGCAGTTCTTC.

This clone was seen just once. The chain joins TRBV4-1 to TRBJ2-1; D is tentatively TRBD1 or TRBD2 (6 bases each). The CDR3 consists of 18 residues. With 4 bases removed from V and 0 bases from J, the gap between germline ends came to 19 bases. CDR1 and CDR2 from the germline V gene are MGHRA and YSYEKL. CDR3 in DNA: TGCGCCAGCAGCCGGGAGGTTAGGGGGGTCGGCTCCTACAATGAGCAGTTCTTC. It specifies CASSREVRGVGSYNEQFF.

This chain uses TRBV6-2 or TRBV6-3 with TRBJ2-1, with 8 bases aligning to TRBD2. CDR3 length: 16 residues. Trimming removed 6 bases from V and 7 bases from J; junction bases left unmatched: 14. CDR1 is MNHEY and CDR2 is SVGEGT in the germline V gene. The CDR3 reads CASSLRTSGSRNEQFF. CDR3 DNA sequence: TGTGCCAGCAGCCTCCGAACCAGCGGGAGTAGGAATGAGCAGTTCTTC.

The chain joins TRBV5-8 to TRBJ1-1; the D gene is possibly TRBD1 (5 bases). V was shortened by 0 bases and J by 3 bases, with 9 bases between the two germline ends. The V gene's germline CDR1 is SGHTS and CDR2 YDEGEE. CDR3 length equals 14 residues. The CDR3 loop is CASSLEWGDTEAFF. CDR3 nucleotide sequence: TGTGCCAGCAGCTTGGAGTGGGGGGACACTGAAGCTTTCTTT.

This chain links TRBV15 with TRBJ2-2; D assignment may be TRBD1 or TRBD2 (5 bases each). From germline, CDR1 is LNHNV and CDR2 YYDKDF (reference sequence). There are 17 residues in the CDR3. Trimming stripped 1 base from V and 3 bases from J, with 15 bases between. The DNA of the CDR3 is TGTGCCACCAGCAGAGCTCCCGTGAGGGGCGACACCGGGGAGCTGTTTTTT. Protein product: CATSRAPVRGDTGELFF.

J is TRBJ2-1 and V is TRBV28; tentatively, D is TRBD1 (5 bases). The CDR3 covers 16 residues. Germline assignment: CDR1 MDHEN and CDR2 SYDVKM. V was pared by 5 bases and J by 4 bases, with 18 bases between. The CDR3 protein is CASSGIDSRTYNEQFF. The DNA of the CDR3 is TGTGCCAGCAGTGGAATCGACAGCCGAACTTACAATGAGCAGTTCTTC.

The gene calls are TRBV10-3 and TRBJ1-2, with a tentative D call TRBD1 (6 bases). CDR1 and CDR2 from the germline V gene are ENHRY and SYGVKD. The V end was cut by 10 bases, the J end by 4 bases, with 13 bases between. The CDR3 consists of 12 residues. For the CDR3, the DNA is TGTGCCACCCAGGACAGCCTCTATGGCTACACCTTC. Its protein product is CATQDSLYGYTF.

The chain recombines TRBV6-2 or TRBV6-3 with TRBJ2-5; no firm D call. The CDR3 has 13 amino acids. The V gene's germline CDR1 is MNHEY and CDR2 SVGEGT. With 3 bases removed from V and 4 bases from J, the gap between germline ends came to 9 bases. This chain's CDR3 is CASSYLSIETQYF. The DNA of the CDR3 is TGTGCCAGCAGTTATCTATCCATAGAGACCCAGTACTTC.

The chain employs TRBV28 and TRBJ1-1; a possible D gene is TRBD1 (5 bases). CDR1 and CDR2 (germline): MDHEN, SYDVKM. The CDR3 runs 14 residues. V lost 3 bases, J lost 4 bases, and 12 bases lay in between. The CDR3 loop reads CASSFLRVITEAFF. The CDR3 DNA sequence: TGTGCCAGCAGTTTCCTCAGGGTAATCACTGAAGCTTTCTTT.

This CDR3 is CASSRQGRNYGYTF. DNA of the CDR3: TGTGCCAGTAGTCGACAGGGGAGGAACTATGGCTACACCTTC. The chain joins TRBV19 to TRBJ1-2; 8 bases line up with TRBD1. The germline V gene encodes CDR1 LNHDA and CDR2 SQIVND (reference sequence). J lost 2 bases, V lost 5 bases, and 4 bases had no gene match. The CDR3 length is 14 residues.

V and J are TRBV27 and TRBJ2-1, with 9 positions matching TRBD1. J gave up 12 bases and V 6 bases, and 21 bases lay outside the gene matches. The CDR3 extends over 17 amino acids. Per the germline V gene, CDR1 is MNHEY and CDR2 is SMNVEV (reference sequence). CDR3 sequence: CASRISTGTGSRGGQFF. In DNA form, the CDR3 reads TGTGCCAGCAGGATCTCTACCGGGACAGGGTCCCGTGGGGGGCAGTTCTTC.

The chain recombines TRBV3-1 (or the pseudogene TRBV3-2) with TRBJ1-6; weak D call: TRBD1 (5 bases). The germline gives CDR1 LGHDT, CDR2 YNNKEL (reference sequence). The CDR3 covers 18 residues. Deletions cut 1 base from V and 0 bases from J, with 13 bases between. The CDR3 DNA reads TGTGCCAGCAGCCAAGTCGGGGCCCCGAGCTCCTATAATTCACCCCTCCACTTT. It specifies CASSQVGAPSSYNSPLHF.

The J gene is TRBJ2-2, the V gene TRBV5-1; 8 nucleotides match TRBD2. Germline V gene data show CDR1 as SGHRS and CDR2 as YFSETQ. The trim removed 4 bases at V and 7 bases at J, leaving 6 bases unmatched. This CDR3 spans 14 amino acids. The CDR3 loop reads CASSVSREVGELFF. Here the CDR3 DNA reads TGCGCCAGCAGCGTCTCGCGGGAGGTCGGGGAGCTGTTTTTT.

The V gene is TRBV2, the J gene TRBJ2-3; TRBD1 agrees at 8 bases. J was trimmed by 2 bases and V by 7 bases; bases with no gene match: 5. Germline assignment: CDR1 SNHLY and CDR2 FYNNEI. This CDR3 spans 14 amino acids. In nucleotides, the CDR3 is TGTGCCAGCACACAGGGGGACCCCACAGATACGCAGTATTTT. Encoded protein: CASTQGDPTDTQYF.

V and J are TRBV5-1 and TRBJ2-1, with TRBD2 matching 7 bases. The V gene end was trimmed by 3 bases and the J gene end by 9 bases; junction bases not matched to a gene: 6. The CDR3 extends over 13 amino acids. Germline CDR1 is SGHRS and CDR2 is YFSETQ. This chain's CDR3 is CASSYEGGIEQFF. The CDR3 DNA sequence: TGCGCCAGCAGCTACGAGGGAGGGATTGAGCAGTTCTTC.

This clone was found once. The rearrangement joins TRBV4-3 to TRBJ2-1, with D unresolved. The germline V gene encodes CDR1 LGHNA and CDR2 YSLEER. V lost 4 bases and J lost 8, with 21 bases in between. The CDR3 is 16 residues long. The CDR3 nucleotides are TGCGCCAGCAGCCCTAATGCCCTAAATAGAGACCATGAGCAGTTCTTC. Encoded protein: CASSPNALNRDHEQFF.

V is TRBV3-1 (or the pseudogene TRBV3-2) and J is TRBJ1-5, with D uncertain. Trimming took 2 bases from V and 1 from J, leaving 9 bases between them. Germline-derived CDR1 and CDR2 are LGHDT and YNNKEL (reference sequence). This CDR3 is 15 amino acids long. The CDR3 is CASSQRMGSNQPQHF. The CDR3 DNA sequence: TGTGCCAGCAGCCAACGTATGGGGAGCAATCAGCCCCAGCATTTT.

V is TRBV5-1 and J is TRBJ2-5; no firm D call. Germline loops: CDR1 SGHRS, CDR2 YFSETQ. The CDR3 length is 11 residues. V shed 1 base and J shed 6 bases, with 4 bases lying between them. CDR3 region: CASSLTQTQYF. The CDR3, as DNA: TGCGCCAGCAGCTTGACCCAGACCCAGTACTTC.